The text below deals with one TCR beta chain. The target of this receptor is not known. No clone much larger than this one lies a single base away; base qualities are absent. The library was prepared using the immunoSEQ multiplex PCR assay. TCRdb obtained this table from immuneACCESS and retained in-frame rearrangements with V and J assigned. These tables miss some clones; where compared with another copy, unresolved V genes account for less than half of the shortfall, and the remainder is unexplained. For this sample there are about 410,000 clones; approximately 92% appear just once. The ten largest clones capture 5.5% to 8% of the sample. The sample originates from a study of control samples from healthy donors and cancer patients (dated by TCRdb to about 2020). The germline ends are 17 bases apart after V is trimmed by 5 bases and J by 3 bases. The CDR3 sequence holds 15 residues, the cysteine and phenylalanine included. Only the CDR3 DNA is retained, 45 bases long and in frame from the first base. Per the germline V gene (reference sequence), LGHDT is the CDR1 and YNNKEL is the CDR2.

The clonotype comes from a middle-aged man with head and neck cancer. Input material: PBMCs. The chain joins TRBV3-1 (or the pseudogene TRBV3-2) to TRBJ2-7; the D gene could be TRBD1 or TRBD2, each one agreeing over 6 bases. The CDR3 region reads CASSKNLGGNYEQYF. The DNA is as follows: TGTGCCAGCAGCAAAAATTTAGGGGGGAACTACGAGCAGTACTTC.